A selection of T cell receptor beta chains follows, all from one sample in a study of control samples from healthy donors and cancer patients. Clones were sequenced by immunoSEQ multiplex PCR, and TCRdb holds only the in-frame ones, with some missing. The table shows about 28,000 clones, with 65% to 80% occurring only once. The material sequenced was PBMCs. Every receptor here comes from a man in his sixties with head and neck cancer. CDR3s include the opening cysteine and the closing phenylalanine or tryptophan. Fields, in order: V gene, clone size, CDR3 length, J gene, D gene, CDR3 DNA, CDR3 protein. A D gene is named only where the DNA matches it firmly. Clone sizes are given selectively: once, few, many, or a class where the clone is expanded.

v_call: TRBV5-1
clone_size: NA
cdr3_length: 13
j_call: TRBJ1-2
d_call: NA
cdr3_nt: TGCGCCAGCAGCTCCGGTGGGGTCACGGGCTACACCTTC
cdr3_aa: CASSSGGVTGYTF

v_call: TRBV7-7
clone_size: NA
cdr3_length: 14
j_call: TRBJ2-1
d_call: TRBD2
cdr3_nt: TGTGCTAGCAGCTTAGCCTCGGGGGGGGCTGAGCAGTTCTTC
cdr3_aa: CASSLASGGAEQFF

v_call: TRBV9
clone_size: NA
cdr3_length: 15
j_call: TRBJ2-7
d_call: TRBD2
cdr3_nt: TGTGCCAGCAGCGTAGTAGCGGGAGCTGGGAGCGAGCAGTACTTC
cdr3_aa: CASSVVAGAGSEQYF

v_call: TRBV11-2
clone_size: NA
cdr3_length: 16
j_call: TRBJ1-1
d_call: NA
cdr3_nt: TGTGCCAGCAGCTTGCGACCCCGGGAGAACATTGGCCAAGCTTTCTTT
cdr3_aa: CASSLRPRENIGQAFF

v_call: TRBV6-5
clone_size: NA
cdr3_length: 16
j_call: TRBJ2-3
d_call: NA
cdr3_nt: TGTGCCAGCAGTTACGGGCAGGGGATTCGCACAGATACGCAGTATTTT
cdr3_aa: CASSYGQGIRTDTQYF

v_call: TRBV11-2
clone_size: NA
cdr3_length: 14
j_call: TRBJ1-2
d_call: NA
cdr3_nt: TGTGCCAGCAGCCTAAGGCAGGGATCGGGCGGCTACACCTTC
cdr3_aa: CASSLRQGSGGYTF

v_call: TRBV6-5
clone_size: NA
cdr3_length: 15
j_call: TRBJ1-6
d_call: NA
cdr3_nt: TGTGCCAGCAGTTCGGACCCCGGGGCGAATTCACCCCTCCACTTT
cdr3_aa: CASSSDPGANSPLHF

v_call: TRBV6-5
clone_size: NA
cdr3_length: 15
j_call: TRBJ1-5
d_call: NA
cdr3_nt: TGTGCCAGCAGTTACGAGGGGGGTCGCAATCAGCCCCAGCATTTT
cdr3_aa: CASSYEGGRNQPQHF

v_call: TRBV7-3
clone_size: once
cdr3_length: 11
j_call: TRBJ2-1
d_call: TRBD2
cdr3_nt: TGTGCCAGCAGCGAGGGACTAGAGCAGTTCTTC
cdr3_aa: CASSEGLEQFF

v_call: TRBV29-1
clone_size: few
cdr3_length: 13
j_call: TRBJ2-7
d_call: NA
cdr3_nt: TGCACCCGCTGGACCGATTTCGATTACGAGCAGTACTTC
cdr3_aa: CTRWTDFDYEQYF

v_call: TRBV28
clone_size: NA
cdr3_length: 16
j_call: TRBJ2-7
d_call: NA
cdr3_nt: TGTGCCAGCAGTCTCGGTGGGGCCGTTCCGGCCCACGAGCAGTACTTC
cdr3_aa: CASSLGGAVPAHEQYF

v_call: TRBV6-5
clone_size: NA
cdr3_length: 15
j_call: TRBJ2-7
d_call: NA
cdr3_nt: TGTGCCAGCAGTTACCCCCGGGGGAACACCTACGAGCAGTACTTC
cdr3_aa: CASSYPRGNTYEQYF

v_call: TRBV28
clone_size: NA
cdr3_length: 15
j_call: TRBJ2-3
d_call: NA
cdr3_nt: TGTGCCAGCAGTTTTACAGACCCTAGCACAGATACGCAGTATTTT
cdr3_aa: CASSFTDPSTDTQYF

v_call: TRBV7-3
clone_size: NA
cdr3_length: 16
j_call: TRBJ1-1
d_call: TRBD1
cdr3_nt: TGTGCCAGCAGCCTCCTCCGGTCCCAGGGGGACACTGAAGCTTTCTTT
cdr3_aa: CASSLLRSQGDTEAFF

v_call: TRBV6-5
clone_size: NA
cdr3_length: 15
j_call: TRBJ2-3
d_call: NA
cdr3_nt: TGTGCCAGCAGTTACCAACCTGCGCCGGGAGATACGCAGTATTTT
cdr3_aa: CASSYQPAPGDTQYF

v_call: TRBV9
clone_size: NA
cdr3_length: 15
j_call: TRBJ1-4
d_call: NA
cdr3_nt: TGTGCCAGCAGCCCAACAGGGACAACTAATGAAAAACTGTTTTTT
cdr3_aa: CASSPTGTTNEKLFF

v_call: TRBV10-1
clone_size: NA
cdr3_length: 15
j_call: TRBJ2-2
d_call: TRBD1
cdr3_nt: TGCGCCAGCAGCCCGGGACAGGGTGGGACCGGGGAGCTGTTTTTT
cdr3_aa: CASSPGQGGTGELFF

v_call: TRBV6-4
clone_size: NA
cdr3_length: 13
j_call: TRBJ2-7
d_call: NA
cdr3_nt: TGTGCCAGCAGTGACTCTATAGGATTCGAGCAGTACTTC
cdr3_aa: CASSDSIGFEQYF

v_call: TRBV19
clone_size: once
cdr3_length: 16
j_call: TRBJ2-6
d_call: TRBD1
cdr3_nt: TGTGCCAGTGATCCTACAGGGGACTCTGGGGCCAACGTCCTGACTTTC
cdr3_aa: CASDPTGDSGANVLTF

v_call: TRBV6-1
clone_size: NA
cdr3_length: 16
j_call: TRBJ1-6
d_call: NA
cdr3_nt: TGTGCCAGCAGTGAATTTTTGACAAGAAATAATTCACCCCTCCACTTT
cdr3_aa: CASSEFLTRNNSPLHF

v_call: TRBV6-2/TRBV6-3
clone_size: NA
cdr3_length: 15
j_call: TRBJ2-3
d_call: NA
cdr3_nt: TGTGCCAGCAGTTGGGTAGCGCATAGCACAGATACGCAGTATTTT
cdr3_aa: CASSWVAHSTDTQYF

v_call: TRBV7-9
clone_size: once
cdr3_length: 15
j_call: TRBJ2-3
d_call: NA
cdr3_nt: TGTGCCAGCAGCCCTGTCCCGACGGTGACAGATACGCAGTATTTT
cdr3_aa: CASSPVPTVTDTQYF

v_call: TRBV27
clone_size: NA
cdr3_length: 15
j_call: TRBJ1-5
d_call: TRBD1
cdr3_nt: TGTGCCAGCAGTTTGGGACAGGGGAGCAATCAGCCCCAGCATTTT
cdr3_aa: CASSLGQGSNQPQHF